Listed below are T cell receptor beta chains from one sample, sequenced in a study of T-cell memory formation after mild COVID-19. Via MiXCR, TCRdb re-called the 5' RACE reads, giving one row per CDR3 protein. The sample contains about 110,000 distinct CDR3 sequences, about 17% of which appear only once. The specimen sequenced was PBMCs or a T cell subset sorted from them (not recorded which). These receptors came from an adult woman who had mild COVID-19 (a few samples of this study predate the infection). Cell type and time point are not known. Each CDR3 is given without its conserved first and last residue. Each record gives: V gene, CDR3 length, J gene, clone size, CDR3 protein. The size of a clone is reported for some rows only, either as once, few or many, or as a class for expanded clones.

TRBV4-1	12	TRBJ2-4	.	ASSPQGPSDIQY
TRBV15	13	TRBJ2-5	.	ATSRDREGQETQY
TRBV2	11	TRBJ2-7	.	ASSERTGDEQY
TRBV20-1	10	TRBJ2-4	.	SARQGGNIQY
TRBV7-9	14	TRBJ2-7	few	ASSPSLAANPYEQY
TRBV6-2/TRBV6-3	13	TRBJ2-3	few	ASSYWGIRTDTQY
TRBV12-3/TRBV12-4	14	TRBJ2-5	.	ASSHTYRELLETQY
TRBV5-1	14	TRBJ2-7	many	ASSLSPGAELYEQY
TRBV27	13	TRBJ1-4	few	ASSGAGGYSEKLF
TRBV18	11	TRBJ1-2	.	ASSARQTYGYT
TRBV9	16	TRBJ2-1	.	ASSVDPSGMISYNEQF
TRBV3-1	12	TRBJ2-3	few	ASSQAQGADTQY
TRBV6-5	13	TRBJ2-7	.	ASSPGLAADYEQY
TRBV5-6	13	TRBJ2-1	few	ASSLVRTSYNEQF
TRBV12-3/TRBV12-4	10	TRBJ2-7	.	ASSLGTAEQY
TRBV5-1	16	TRBJ2-1	.	ASSLRLAGVKMVDEQF
TRBV20-1	9	TRBJ2-5	few	SAPFGETQY
TRBV10-3	15	TRBJ2-1	few	AISDTSVMRTYNEQF
TRBV6-6	13	TRBJ2-2	.	ASSYFSPNTGELF
TRBV4-1	13	TRBJ2-7	few	ASSQGGGGPYEQY
TRBV7-6	12	TRBJ2-7	.	ASSTGTSPYEQY
TRBV2	15	TRBJ2-1	many	ASSEASAGMAFNEQF
TRBV4-3	13	TRBJ2-1	few	ASSIGASGSNEQF
TRBV2	15	TRBJ1-2	.	ASSEEARDRVNYGYT
TRBV6-5	15	TRBJ2-2	.	ASKSGQGAMIGGELF
TRBV4-2	18	TRBJ2-7	.	ASSQDWASGGSLWIYEQY
TRBV20-1	13	TRBJ2-7	.	SARDGTGSSYEQY
TRBV9	13	TRBJ1-5	.	ASSVGGNSNQPQH
TRBV7-6	13	TRBJ2-7	many	ASSKSDRGSDEQY
TRBV6-5	12	TRBJ2-1	many	ASSPDPGVNEQF
TRBV4-3	15	TRBJ2-7	.	ASSQDLNWERAYEQY
TRBV7-2	11	TRBJ2-7	.	ASSLGQYYEQY
TRBV24-1	13	TRBJ2-2	few	ATSRTTRNTGELF
TRBV5-1	12	TRBJ2-7	few	ASSPGQGVTEQY
TRBV7-7	12	TRBJ2-2	once	ASRPVGNTGELF
TRBV21-1	13	TRBJ1-6	.	ASSKGAYYNSPLH
TRBV9	12	TRBJ2-7	.	ASSVEAVPYEQY
TRBV6-2/TRBV6-3	12	TRBJ2-7	few	ASSSWTVSYEQY
TRBV10-3	14	TRBJ1-1	.	AISESTGGMNTEAF
TRBV14	12	TRBJ2-7	.	ASSQYRGSREQY
TRBV9	14	TRBJ2-1	few	ASSASGGATYNEQF
TRBV5-5	12	TRBJ2-2	.	ASSVSVNTGELF
TRBV6-2/TRBV6-3	13	TRBJ1-5	many	ASSYSTGGNQPQH
TRBV7-9	13	TRBJ1-2	.	ASSLARQGNYGYT
TRBV18	11	TRBJ2-3	.	ASSPFRTDTQY
TRBV9	10	TRBJ1-1	.	ASSSGGIEAF
TRBV19	13	TRBJ2-1	few	ASSMVASSYNEQF
TRBV12-3/TRBV12-4	10	TRBJ2-1	.	ASSLPVNEQF
TRBV2	14	TRBJ1-3	.	ASSVLVQRGGNTIY
TRBV9	15	TRBJ2-3	.	ASSVESGELIRDTQY
TRBV5-1	11	TRBJ2-7	.	ASSLRIGEEQY
TRBV7-9	12	TRBJ2-7	.	ASVRGLTYYEQY
TRBV7-8	17	TRBJ2-1	.	ASSPSSRRGGKKNDEQF
TRBV4-1	14	TRBJ2-1	few	ASSQPDRVAYNEQF
TRBV4-3	17	TRBJ2-7	.	ASSQDAVRGLAVGYEQY
TRBV3-1	13	TRBJ2-3	many	ASSQVRDFGDTQY
TRBV9	16	TRBJ2-7	once	ASSPRRGGSPTNYEQY